This T cell receptor beta chain was recorded in a study of cytomegalovirus exposure and HLA in healthy donors. The PCR employed 60 Vbeta primers together with 13 Jbeta primers. Measured with immunoSEQ multiplex PCR; TCRdb has only the in-frame clones, and not every one. Of around 180,000 clones in the sample, 80% to 90% are singletons; the top ten hold 2% to 3%. There are 13 residues in the CDR3. The V end lost 4 bases, the J end lost 1 base, and 8 bases lay between the germline ends. Germline V gene sequence: CDR1 SGHNT, CDR2 YYREEE (reference sequence). Turning to this clone: Its antigen is undetermined.

Study results and caveats: Later genetic work tied a missense DCLRE1C variant to beta-chain V and J trimming. DRB1 showed the most TCR associations and HLA-C the fewest in a later analysis, as rates varied by HLA locus.

The J gene is TRBJ2-5, the V gene TRBV5-4; D uncertain. Material for sequencing was PBMCs. The TCR comes from a male donor in good health and CMV-seronegative. CDR3 sequence: CASSPSPQETQYF. CDR3 sequence (DNA): TGTGCCAGCAGCCCGAGCCCCCAAGAGACCCAGTACTTC.